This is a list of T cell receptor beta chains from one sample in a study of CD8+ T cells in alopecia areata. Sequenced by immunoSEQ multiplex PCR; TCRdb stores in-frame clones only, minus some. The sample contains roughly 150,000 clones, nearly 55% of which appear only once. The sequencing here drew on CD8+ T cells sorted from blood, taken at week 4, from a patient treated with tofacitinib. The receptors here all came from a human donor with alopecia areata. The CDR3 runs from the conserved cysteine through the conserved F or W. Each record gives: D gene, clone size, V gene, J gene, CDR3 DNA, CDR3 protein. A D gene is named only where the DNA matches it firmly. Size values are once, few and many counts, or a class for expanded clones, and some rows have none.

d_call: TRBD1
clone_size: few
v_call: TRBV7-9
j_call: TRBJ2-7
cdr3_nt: TGTGCCAGCAGTTGGGACAGGGGCGAGCAGTACTTC
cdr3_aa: CASSWDRGEQYF

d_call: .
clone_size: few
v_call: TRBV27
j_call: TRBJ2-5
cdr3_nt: TGTGCCAGCAGCCTGCAGGGGGGGACCCAGTACTTC
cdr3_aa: CASSLQGGTQYF

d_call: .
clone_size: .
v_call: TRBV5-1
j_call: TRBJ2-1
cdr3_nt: TGCGCCAGCAGCTTGGATGGGACAAACAATGAGCAGTTCTTC
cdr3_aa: CASSLDGTNNEQFF

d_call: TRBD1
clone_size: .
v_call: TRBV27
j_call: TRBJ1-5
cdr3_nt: TGTGCCAGCAGCGACAGGGGCAATCAGCCCCAGCATTTT
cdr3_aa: CASSDRGNQPQHF

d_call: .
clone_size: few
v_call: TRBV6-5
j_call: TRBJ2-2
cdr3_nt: TGTGCCAGCAGTTACTGGGCAGACTCCACCGGGGAGCTGTTTTTT
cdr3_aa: CASSYWADSTGELFF

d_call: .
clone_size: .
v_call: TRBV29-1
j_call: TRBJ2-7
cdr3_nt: TGCAGCGTTGATGGCCTGGACTACGAGCAGTACTTC
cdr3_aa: CSVDGLDYEQYF

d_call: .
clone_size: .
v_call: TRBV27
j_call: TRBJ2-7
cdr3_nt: TGTGCCAGCAGTCCGGGTCCCCCTTCGACAGGCTACGAGCAGTACTTC
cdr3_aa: CASSPGPPSTGYEQYF

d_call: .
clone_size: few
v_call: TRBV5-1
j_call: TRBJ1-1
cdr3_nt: TGCGCCAGCAGCCCGGGGGGTGTCACTGAAGCTTTCTTT
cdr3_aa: CASSPGGVTEAFF

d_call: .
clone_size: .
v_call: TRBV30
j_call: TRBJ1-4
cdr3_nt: TGTGCCTGGAGTTTGGGGTCTGAAAAACTGTTTTTT
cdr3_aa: CAWSLGSEKLFF

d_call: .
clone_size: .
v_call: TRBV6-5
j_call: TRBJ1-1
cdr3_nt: TGTGCCAGCACCCACGGGGAGACGAACACTGAAGCTTTCTTT
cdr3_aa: CASTHGETNTEAFF

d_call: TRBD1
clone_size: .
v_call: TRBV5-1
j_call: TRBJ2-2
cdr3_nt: TGCGCCAGCAGCCCTCGCGGACAGGGTTCGAACACCGGGGAGCTGTTTTTT
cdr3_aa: CASSPRGQGSNTGELFF

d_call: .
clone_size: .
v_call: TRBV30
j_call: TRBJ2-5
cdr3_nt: TGTGCCTGGAGTCGTATTCAAGAGACCCAGTACTTC
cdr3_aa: CAWSRIQETQYF

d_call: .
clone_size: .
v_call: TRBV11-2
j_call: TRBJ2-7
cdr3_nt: TGTGCCAGCAGCTTTGAGGCTAGCTTTTACGAGCAGTACTTC
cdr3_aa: CASSFEASFYEQYF

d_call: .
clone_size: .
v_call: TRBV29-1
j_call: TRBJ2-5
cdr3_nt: TGCAGCGTTGCAGGGGAAGAGACCCAGTACTTC
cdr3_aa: CSVAGEETQYF

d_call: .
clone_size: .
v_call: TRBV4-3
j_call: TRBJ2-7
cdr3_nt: TGCGCCAGCAGCCCAGGACTGTACTCCTACGAGCAGTACTTC
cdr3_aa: CASSPGLYSYEQYF

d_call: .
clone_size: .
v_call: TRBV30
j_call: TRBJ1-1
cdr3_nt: TGTGCCTGGAGTGGGGACGCTATGAACACTGAAGCTTTCTTT
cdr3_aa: CAWSGDAMNTEAFF

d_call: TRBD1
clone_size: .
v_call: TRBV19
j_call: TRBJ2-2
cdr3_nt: TGTGCCAGTAAGGAAGAACAGGGGGCGAACACCGGGGAGCTGTTTTTT
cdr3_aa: CASKEEQGANTGELFF

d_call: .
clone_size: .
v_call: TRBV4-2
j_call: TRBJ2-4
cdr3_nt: TGTGCCAGCAGCCAAGAACAGGGAGGCAAAAACATTCAGTACTTC
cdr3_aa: CASSQEQGGKNIQYF

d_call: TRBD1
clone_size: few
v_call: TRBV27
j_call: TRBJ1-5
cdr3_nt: TGTGCCAGCAGTGATCTGGGACAGGGCGGGCAGCCCCAGCATTTT
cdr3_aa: CASSDLGQGGQPQHF

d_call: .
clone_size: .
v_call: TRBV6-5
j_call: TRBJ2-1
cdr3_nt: TGTGCCAGCAGTTACGCCACAAGAAATGAGCAGTTCTTC
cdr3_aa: CASSYATRNEQFF

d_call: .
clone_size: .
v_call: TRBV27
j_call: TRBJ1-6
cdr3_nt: TGTGCCAGCAGTTTTGGCCGTTATAATTCACCCCTCCACTTT
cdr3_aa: CASSFGRYNSPLHF

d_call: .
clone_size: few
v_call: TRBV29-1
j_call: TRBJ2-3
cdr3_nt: TGCAGCGTTGGGGGAGATACGCAGTATTTT
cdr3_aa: CSVGGDTQYF

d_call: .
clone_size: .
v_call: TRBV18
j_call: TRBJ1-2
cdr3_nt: TGTGCCAGCTCACCAAATAAAGGGCTGTTTGGCTACACCTTC
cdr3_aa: CASSPNKGLFGYTF

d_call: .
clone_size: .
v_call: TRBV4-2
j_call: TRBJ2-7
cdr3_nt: TGTGCCAGCAGCCAAGATATGACAGGGACTACTCTGAGGCTCGAGCAGTACTTC
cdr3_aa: CASSQDMTGTTLRLEQYF

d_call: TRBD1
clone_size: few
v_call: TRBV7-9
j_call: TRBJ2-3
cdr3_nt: TGTGCCAGCAGCTCAGGGGGCTACAGCACAGATACGCAGTATTTT
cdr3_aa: CASSSGGYSTDTQYF

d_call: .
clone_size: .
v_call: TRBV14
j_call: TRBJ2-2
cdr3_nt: TGTGCCAGCAGCCAAAGGGTGTCTATTCCGAACACCGGGGAGCTGTTTTTT
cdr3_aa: CASSQRVSIPNTGELFF

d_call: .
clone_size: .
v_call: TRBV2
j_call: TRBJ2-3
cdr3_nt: TGTGCCAGCAGTGAGGGGGACAACACAGATACGCAGTATTTT
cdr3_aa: CASSEGDNTDTQYF

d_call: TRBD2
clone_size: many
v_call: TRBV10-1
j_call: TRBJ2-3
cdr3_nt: TGCGCCAGCAGTGAGAAAGCGGGGGGGCCAGATACGCAGTATTTT
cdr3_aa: CASSEKAGGPDTQYF

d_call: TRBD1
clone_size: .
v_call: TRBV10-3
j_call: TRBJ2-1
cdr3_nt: TGTGCCATCCAGTCAGGGGGCGGAATCGGGGAGCAGTTCTTC
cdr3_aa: CAIQSGGGIGEQFF

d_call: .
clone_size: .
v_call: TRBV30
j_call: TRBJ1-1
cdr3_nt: TGTGCCTGGGGGGCGGGTTTCCTGAACACTGAAGCTTTCTTT
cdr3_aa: CAWGAGFLNTEAFF

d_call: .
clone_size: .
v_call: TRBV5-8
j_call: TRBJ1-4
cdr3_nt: TGTGCCAGCAGCTTAAGACCTACCGAACTGTTTTTT
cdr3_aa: CASSLRPTELFF

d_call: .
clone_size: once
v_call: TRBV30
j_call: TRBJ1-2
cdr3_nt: TGTGCCTGGAGTTTAGACAACTATGGCTACACCTTC
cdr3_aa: CAWSLDNYGYTF

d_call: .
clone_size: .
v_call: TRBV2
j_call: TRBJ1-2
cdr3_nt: TGTGCCAGCAGTGAACCGGTGATCTATGGCTACACCTTC
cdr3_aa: CASSEPVIYGYTF